This TCR beta chain was found in a study of cytomegalovirus exposure and HLA in healthy donors. Primers for the PCR totalled 60 Vbeta and 13 Jbeta. Assay used: immunoSEQ multiplex PCR; TCRdb lists only in-frame clones, some missing. The sample comprises 180,000 or so clones, around 81% of which are singletons, and approximately 2% rests with the top ten. Deletions cut 0 bases from V and 4 bases from J, with 6 bases between. CDR1 and CDR2 from the germline V gene are LGHNA and YSLEER. The CDR3 loop spans 13 amino acids. The chain is built from TRBV4-3 and TRBJ1-1; D gene unclear. The source is a young woman in good health and CMV-seropositive. The specimen sequenced was PBMCs. The CDR3 loop is CASSQDTSTEAFF. The CDR3, as DNA: TGCGCCAGCAGCCAAGATACATCCACTGAAGCTTTCTTT.